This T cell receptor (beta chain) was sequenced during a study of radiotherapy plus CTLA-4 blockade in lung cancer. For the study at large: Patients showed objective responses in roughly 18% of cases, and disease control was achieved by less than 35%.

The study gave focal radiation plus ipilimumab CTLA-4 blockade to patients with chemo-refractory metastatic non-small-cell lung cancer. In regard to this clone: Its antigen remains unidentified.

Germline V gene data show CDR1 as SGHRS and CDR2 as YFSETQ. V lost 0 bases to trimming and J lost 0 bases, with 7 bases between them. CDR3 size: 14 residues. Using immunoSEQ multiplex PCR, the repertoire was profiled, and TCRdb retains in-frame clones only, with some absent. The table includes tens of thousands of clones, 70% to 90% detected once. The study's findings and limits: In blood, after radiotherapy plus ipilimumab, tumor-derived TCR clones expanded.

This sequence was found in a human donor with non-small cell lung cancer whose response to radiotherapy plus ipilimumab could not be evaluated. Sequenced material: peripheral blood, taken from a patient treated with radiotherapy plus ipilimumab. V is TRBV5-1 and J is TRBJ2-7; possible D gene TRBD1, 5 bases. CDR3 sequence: CASSLGTSSYEQYF. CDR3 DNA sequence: TGCGCCAGCAGCTTGGGGACAAGCTCCTACGAGCAGTACTTC.